This T cell receptor beta chain came from a study of blood T cell repertoires in COVID-19. Looking at the study overall: The origin of the acute and convalescent COVID-19 samples was the United States, Italy and Spain.

In the authors' methods: How many nucleated cells were present was estimated from reference gene primer amplification. Clones were read by immunoSEQ multiplex PCR, and TCRdb kept only the in-frame ones, dropping some. The V and J calls and clone size were taken over from that table, and D and trimming were inferred from the DNA. Among some 150,000 clones, 70% to 90% were seen once, and the ten largest hold 1% to 1.2%. CDR3 length equals 16 residues. V trimming: 1 base; J trimming: 9 bases; junction bases outside the gene matches: 6. Germline CDR1 and CDR2: SGHDN and FVKESK. This sequence originates from a man aged 35-49 years with acute or convalescent COVID-19. The chain uses TRBV14 and TRBJ1-6; TRBD1 matches at 10 bases. Specimen: peripheral blood. CDR3 in amino acids: CASSQGTGGFGSPLHF. The DNA of the CDR3 is TGTGCCAGCAGCCAAGGGACAGGGGGATTCGGTTCACCCCTCCACTTT.